The clone carrying this T cell receptor beta chain was picked up one time. Its antigen is currently unknown. The data are from a study of shared clonotypes between healthy human individuals. Some clones are missing from TCRdb's copy, which holds only in-frame ones; the method was immunoSEQ multiplex PCR. The table includes over 850,000 clones, around 78% detected once. CDR3 length equals 15 residues. Trimming stripped 1 base from V and 2 bases from J, with 13 bases between. Germline CDR1 is SGHTS and CDR2 is YDEGEE. Study outcomes and limitations: The diversity represented, both genetic and in exposure history, was limited by few donors.

The chain couples TRBV5-8 to TRBJ2-7; tentatively, D is TRBD1 (6 bases). The sequenced sample consisted of memory CD4+ T cells from PBMCs. As to subset: CD45RA-negative fraction. This TCR was sampled from a man in his late teens or twenties in good health. Some clones in this sample may be carry-over from other donors' samples. The CDR3 region has the DNA TGTGCCAGCAGCTTGTCCCGACAGGTGACCTACGAGCAGTACTTC. Protein sequence: CASSLSRQVTYEQYF. Filled out from reference TRBV5-8 and TRBJ2-7, the complete variable domain reads EAGVTQSPTHLIKTRGQQATLRCSPISGHTSVYWYQQALGLGLQFLLWYDEGEERNRGNFPPRFSGRQFPNYSSELNVNALELEDSALYLCASSLSRQVTYEQYFGPGTRLTVT.